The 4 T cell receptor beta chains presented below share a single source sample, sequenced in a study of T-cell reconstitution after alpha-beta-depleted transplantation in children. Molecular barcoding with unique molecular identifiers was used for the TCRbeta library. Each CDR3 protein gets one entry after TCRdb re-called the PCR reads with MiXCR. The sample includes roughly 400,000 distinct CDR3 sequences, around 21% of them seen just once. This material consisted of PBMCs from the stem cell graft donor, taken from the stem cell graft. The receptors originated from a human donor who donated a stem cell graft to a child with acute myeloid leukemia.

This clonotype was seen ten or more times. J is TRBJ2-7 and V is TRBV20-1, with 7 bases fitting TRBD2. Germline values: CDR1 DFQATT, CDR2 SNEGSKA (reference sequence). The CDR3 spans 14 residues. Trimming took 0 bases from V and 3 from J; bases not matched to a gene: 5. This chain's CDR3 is CSAREGGSFYEQYF. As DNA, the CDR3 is TGCAGTGCTAGAGAGGGCGGGAGCTTCTACGAGCAGTACTTC.

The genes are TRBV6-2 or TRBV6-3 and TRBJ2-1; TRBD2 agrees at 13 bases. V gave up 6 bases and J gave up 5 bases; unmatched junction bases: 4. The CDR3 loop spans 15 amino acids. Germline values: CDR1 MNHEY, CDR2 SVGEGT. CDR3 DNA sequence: TGTGCCAGCAGGACCGGGACTAGCGGGAACAATGAGCAGTTCTTC. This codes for CASRTGTSGNNEQFF.

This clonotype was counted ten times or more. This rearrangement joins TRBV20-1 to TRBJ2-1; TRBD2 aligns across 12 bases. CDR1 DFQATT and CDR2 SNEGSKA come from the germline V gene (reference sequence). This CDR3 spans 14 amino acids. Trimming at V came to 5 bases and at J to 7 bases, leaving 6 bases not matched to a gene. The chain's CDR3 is CSAATSGSRNEQFF. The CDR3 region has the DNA TGCAGTGCTGCGACTAGCGGGAGTAGGAATGAGCAGTTCTTC.

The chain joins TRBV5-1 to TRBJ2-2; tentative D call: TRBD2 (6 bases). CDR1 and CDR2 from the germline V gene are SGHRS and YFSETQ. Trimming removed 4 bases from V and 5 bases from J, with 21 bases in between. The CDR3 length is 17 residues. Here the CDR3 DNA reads TGCGCCAGCAGCCTGGAGGGCCGGGGCGTTGGAACCGGGGAGCTGTTTTTT. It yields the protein CASSLEGRGVGTGELFF.